This T cell receptor beta chain was sequenced in a study of CD8 T cells in Susac syndrome. An input of about 0.5 to 1 ug of RNA was subjected to reverse transcription using random hexamers. With immunoSEQ multiplex PCR, TCR beta CDR3 was amplified across 54 Vbeta and 13 Jbeta. One entry per CDR3 protein results from TCRdb running MiXCR on the immunoSEQ multiplex PCR reads. The data contain 250,000 to 350,000 distinct CDR3 sequences, about 85% of them singletons. Germline V gene data show CDR1 as MRHNA and CDR2 as SNTAGT. This CDR3 spans 16 amino acids. V shed 0 bases, J shed 6 bases, and the junction held 5 bases outside the gene matches. Sequencing of TCR beta was performed on blood CD8+ and CD4+ T cells. Isolation of CD8+ and CD4+ T cells was performed negatively, whereas enrichment of TEMRA cells was done by FACS.

The genes are TRBV6-4 and TRBJ2-2; TRBD1 agrees at 9 bases. The receptor was derived from a human donor with multiple sclerosis. Sequencing was performed on CD8+ T cells from PBMCs. The CDR3 protein is CASSDSWTGDPGELFF. As DNA, the CDR3 is TGTGCCAGCAGTGACTCATGGACAGGGGACCCCGGGGAGCTGTTTTTT.